This T cell receptor (beta chain) was documented in a study of blood T cell repertoires in COVID-19. CDR1 is SGHTA and CDR2 is FQGTGA in the germline V gene. Trimming took 5 bases from V and 8 from J; bases not matched to a gene: 2. There are 14 residues in the CDR3. Sequencing was performed with immunoSEQ multiplex PCR; in TCRdb, only in-frame clones are kept and a portion is missing. Of about 180,000 clones in the sample, approximately 87% were seen once. Sequenced material: peripheral blood. The J gene is TRBJ2-1, the V gene TRBV7-3, with 14 bases fitting TRBD2. This TCR was sampled from a woman aged 70-85 years with COVID-19, enrolled during active disease. DNA of the CDR3: TGTGCCAGCAGCCGACTAGCGGGAGGGGATGAGCAGTTCTTC. Amino acid sequence: CASSRLAGGDEQFF. Supplemented by reference TRBV7-3 and TRBJ2-1, the full variable domain reads GAGVSQTPSNKVTEKGKYVELRCDPISGHTALYWYRQSLGQGPEFLIYFQGTGAADDSGLPNDRFFAVRPEGSVSTLKIQRTERGDSAVYLCASSRLAGGDEQFFGPGTRLTVL.